A single sample gave rise to the 32 T cell receptor beta chains below, sequenced in a study of T cell responses to AZD1222 COVID-19 vaccine. TCRdb's table, derived via immunoSEQ multiplex PCR, lists solely in-frame clones and lacks some. The table lists some 120,000 clones, about nine tenths of them singletons. The sequencing here drew on peripheral blood, taken on day 0 of AZD1222 vaccination. The receptors shown here come from an adult in good health.

This CDR3 reads CASSFIGGTEAFF. CDR3 DNA: TGTGCCAGCAGTTTCATAGGGGGGACTGAAGCTTTCTTT. The chain recombines TRBV28 with TRBJ1-1; D possibly corresponds to TRBD1 (6 bases). This CDR3 spans 13 amino acids. Between the trimmed V and J ends, which lost 3 bases and 5 bases, there was a span of 10 bases. Germline CDR1 and CDR2: MDHEN and SYDVKM.

The V gene is TRBV12-5, the J gene TRBJ2-1, with TRBD1 matching 8 bases. The germline V gene encodes CDR1 LGHNT and CDR2 FRNRAP. There are 14 residues in the CDR3. With 4 bases clipped from V and 7 bases from J, the junction kept 6 bases outside the gene matches. CDR3 bases: TGTGCTAGTGGTTCAGGACAGGGAAGGAATGAGCAGTTCTTC. Protein sequence: CASGSGQGRNEQFF.

The chain joins TRBV29-1 to TRBJ1-2, with D unresolved. The germline V and J ends were trimmed by 4 bases and 2 bases, with 5 bases remaining between them. The germline V gene has CDR1 SQVTM and CDR2 ANQGSEA. CDR3 length: 11 residues. Here the CDR3 DNA reads TGCAGCGTTGGGATAAACTATGGCTACACCTTC. Translating gives CSVGINYGYTF.

This clone showed up just a few times. The chain has TRBV13 and TRBJ1-1; TRBD1 might be the D (5 bases). Deletions cut 0 bases from V and 5 bases from J, with 13 bases between. The CDR3 is made up of 15 amino acids. The germline gives CDR1 PRHDT, CDR2 FYEKMQ (reference sequence). The CDR3 bases are TGTGCCAGCAGCTTAGGTCCAGGGAGGTTGACTGAAGCTTTCTTT. It encodes CASSLGPGRLTEAFF.

The V call is TRBV28, the J call TRBJ2-4; 14 bases are a match to TRBD2. The CDR3 is 15 residues long. The V segment lost 5 bases and the J segment 6 bases; nucleotides outside the gene matches: 3. CDR1 is MDHEN, CDR2 SYDVKM, per germline. The CDR3 protein is CASSMGTSGGNIQYF. In DNA, the CDR3 is TGTGCCAGCAGTATGGGGACTAGCGGGGGAAACATTCAGTACTTC.

This chain links TRBV10-3 with TRBJ1-5; no reliable D call. There are 15 residues in the CDR3. Trimming took off 11 bases at V and 0 bases at J, with 17 bases between the two ends. The germline CDR1 and CDR2 sequences are ENHRY and SYGVKD. This CDR3 reads CALIKDRYSNQPQHF. The DNA for the CDR3 is TGTGCCCTGATTAAGGACCGCTATAGCAATCAGCCCCAGCATTTT.

V is TRBV29-1 and J is TRBJ2-7, with TRBD1 identical over 8 bases. Germline loops: CDR1 SQVTM, CDR2 ANQGSEA. CDR3 length equals 14 residues. V lost 6 bases, J lost 5 bases, and 12 bases stayed unmatched. CDR3 in DNA: TGCAGCGTCCAACGGACAGGGAATGAGGACGAGCAGTACTTC. It is translated as CSVQRTGNEDEQYF.

The chain couples TRBV2 to TRBJ1-6, with D maybe TRBD1 (5 bases). There are 14 residues in the CDR3. Germline V gene lookup returns CDR1 SNHLY and CDR2 FYNNEI. Trimming took 3 bases from V and 2 from J, leaving 5 bases between them. This CDR3 is CASSEGPYNSPLHF. The CDR3 coding sequence is TGTGCCAGCAGTGAGGGACCCTATAATTCACCCCTCCACTTT.

This clone occurred once. This chain links TRBV7-9 with TRBJ2-7; D is possibly TRBD2 (5 bases). The CDR3 contains 13 residues. The germline V gene encodes CDR1 SEHNR and CDR2 FQNEAQ (reference sequence). V was shortened by 3 bases and J by 3 bases, with 9 bases between the two germline ends. DNA of the CDR3: TGTGCCAGCAGCTTCGTGGGGAGCTACGAGCAGTACTTC. It yields the protein CASSFVGSYEQYF. The entire variable domain, with the rest obtained from reference TRBV7-9 and TRBJ2-7, is as follows: DTGVSQNPRHKITKRGQNVTFRCDPISEHNRLYWYRQTLGQGPEFLTYFQNEAQLEKSRLLSDRFSAERPKGSFSTLEIQRTEQGDSAMYLCASSFVGSYEQYFGPGTRLTVT.

This chain uses TRBV27 with TRBJ2-1; D remains unclear. Germline V gives CDR1 MNHEY, CDR2 SMNVEV (reference sequence). This CDR3 is 16 amino acids long. Between the trimmed V and J ends, which lost 4 bases and 4 bases, there was a span of 17 bases. The CDR3 bases are TGTGCCAGCAGTTCGGCGTCTCAGGTTCATTACAATGAGCAGTTCTTC. As protein: CASSSASQVHYNEQFF.

V gene TRBV6-5 combines with J gene TRBJ1-3; the D gene is possibly TRBD1 (5 bases). V was shortened by 6 bases and J by 0 bases, with 9 bases between the two germline ends. The germline V gene has CDR1 MNHEY and CDR2 SVGAGI. This CDR3 is built from 14 residues. The CDR3 nucleotides read TGTGCCAGCAGCACAGGATCCTCTGGAAACACCATATATTTT. Its translation is CASSTGSSGNTIYF.

The chain carries TRBV11-2 and TRBJ2-5; perhaps D is TRBD1 or TRBD2 (5 bases each). The CDR3 contains 15 residues. Per the germline V gene, CDR1 is SGHAT and CDR2 is FQNNGV. V lost 0 bases, J lost 9 bases, and 17 bases lay in between. CDR3 bases: TGTGCCAGCAGCTTAGATGGCAGTCGAGGGGTGGCCCAGTACTTC. Translating gives CASSLDGSRGVAQYF. Using reference TRBV11-2 and TRBJ2-5 for the parts outside the CDR3, the full variable domain is EAGVAQSPRYKIIEKRQSVAFWCNPISGHATLYWYQQILGQGPKLLIQFQNNGVVDDSQLPKDRFSAERLKGVDSTLKIQPAKLEDSAVYLCASSLDGSRGVAQYFGPGTRLLVL.

The rearrangement joins TRBV18 to TRBJ1-1; 10 nucleotides align to TRBD1. V lost 2 bases, J lost 4 bases, and 4 bases stayed unmatched. Germline-derived CDR1 and CDR2 are KGHSH and LQKENI. The CDR3 consists of 15 residues. The CDR3 DNA follows: TGTGCCAGCTCACCAAAGACAGGGGGCTCCACTGAAGCTTTCTTT. This encodes CASSPKTGGSTEAFF.

The chain links TRBV4-1 to TRBJ1-4, with D unresolved. Trimming shortened V by 1 base and J by 4 bases, and 22 bases separated the two germline ends. Per the germline V gene, CDR1 is MGHRA and CDR2 is YSYEKL. CDR3 size: 19 residues. The CDR3 region has the DNA TGCGCCAGCAGCCAAGTTCTAACTAATAGCGGGAGGCTTAATGAAAAACTGTTTTTT. Translated: CASSQVLTNSGRLNEKLFF.

This clone occurred once. The chain links TRBV27 to TRBJ1-1; 8 bases agree with TRBD1. The CDR3 extends over 19 amino acids. In germline, CDR1 is MNHEY, CDR2 SMNVEV (reference sequence). The trim removed 5 bases at V and 5 bases at J, leaving 22 bases unmatched. In DNA, the CDR3 is TGTGCCAGCAGTCCCCAGCCCCGGGACAGGATATCGAGGGGGACTGAAGCTTTCTTT. It codes for CASSPQPRDRISRGTEAFF.

J is TRBJ2-1 and V is TRBV7-3; TRBD2 agrees at 11 bases. Trimming removed 5 bases from V and 4 bases from J; junction bases left unmatched: 7. The germline gives CDR1 SGHTA, CDR2 FQGTGA. The CDR3 is 16 amino acids. CDR3: CASSPDSGGAYNEQFF. In DNA, the CDR3 is TGTGCCAGCAGCCCCGATAGCGGGGGGGCTTACAATGAGCAGTTCTTC.

The chain couples TRBV6-1 to TRBJ2-5, with a tentative D call TRBD1 (5 bases). Trimming stripped 3 bases from V and 2 bases from J, with 7 bases between. The CDR3 is 13 residues long. Germline values: CDR1 MNHNS, CDR2 SASEGT. The DNA for the CDR3 is TGTGCCAGCAGTGATCAGGGACAAGAGACCCAGTACTTC. This gives the protein CASSDQGQETQYF.

The table lists this clone with a count of one. The rearrangement joins TRBV15 to TRBJ1-5; D call uncertain. The CDR3 sequence is 13 residues long. V gave up 1 base and J gave up 9 bases, with 10 bases separating them. Germline V gives CDR1 LNHNV, CDR2 YYDKDF (reference sequence). CDR3 DNA: TGTGCCACCAGCAGAGCGGCTTTGGGGCCCCAGCATTTT. It specifies CATSRAALGPQHF.

This clone was seen only once. The V call is TRBV6-5, the J call TRBJ2-7; the D is unclear. This CDR3 is built from 12 residues. Germline loops: CDR1 MNHEY, CDR2 SVGAGI. Trimming stripped 2 bases from V and 4 bases from J, with 6 bases between. The CDR3 protein is CASSYAGYEQYF. The CDR3, as DNA: TGTGCCAGCAGTTACGCTGGATACGAGCAGTACTTC.

The rearrangement uses TRBV4-3 and TRBJ1-4, with D possibly TRBD1 on 6 matching bases. CDR1 and CDR2 from the germline V gene are LGHNA and YSLEER. The CDR3 consists of 16 residues. Trimming pared 1 base from V and 3 bases from J, leaving 12 bases between. Here the CDR3 DNA reads TGCGCCAGCAGCCAAGGACCGGGACAAGCTAATGAAAAACTGTTTTTT. This gives the protein CASSQGPGQANEKLFF.

This chain connects TRBV12-5 to TRBJ2-5; 12 bases agree with TRBD2. The germline V gene has CDR1 LGHNT and CDR2 FRNRAP. Unmatched junction bases numbered 5, after V lost 1 base and J lost 2 bases. CDR3 length equals 17 residues. In nucleotides, the CDR3 is TGTGCTAGTGGTTTGGGGACTAGCGGGACGAGACAAGAGACCCAGTACTTC. It yields the protein CASGLGTSGTRQETQYF.

The chain combines TRBV7-2 with TRBJ2-5, with 10 bases aligning to TRBD2. Germline V CDR1 and CDR2: SGHTA, FQGNSA. The CDR3 loop spans 18 amino acids. V shed 2 bases and J 5 bases; nucleotides not matched to a gene: 14. The CDR3 region is CASSLREASGSFQETQYF. As DNA, the CDR3 is TGTGCCAGCAGCTTAAGAGAGGCTAGCGGGAGTTTCCAGGAGACCCAGTACTTC.

The J gene is TRBJ2-6, the V gene TRBV19, with D perhaps matching TRBD1 (6 bases). Germline CDR1 and CDR2: LNHDA and SQIVND (reference sequence). There are 16 residues in the CDR3. V was cut by 4 bases and J by 2 bases, with 12 bases left in between. The CDR3 loop is CASSTAWGPGANVLTF. For the CDR3, the DNA is TGTGCCAGTAGTACGGCCTGGGGGCCTGGGGCCAACGTCCTGACTTTC.

V gene TRBV10-2 combines with J gene TRBJ2-1, with 8 bases lining up with TRBD2. The V gene end was trimmed by 0 bases and the J gene end by 5 bases; junction bases not matched to a gene: 3. From germline, CDR1 is WSHSY and CDR2 SAAADI. There are 15 residues in the CDR3. The CDR3 loop is CASSESSGSNNEQFF. As DNA, the CDR3 is TGCGCCAGCAGTGAGTCGAGCGGGAGTAACAATGAGCAGTTCTTC.

The J gene is TRBJ1-4, the V gene TRBV27, with TRBD1 matching 8 bases. The CDR3 extends over 14 amino acids. The germline gives CDR1 MNHEY, CDR2 SMNVEV (reference sequence). The V and J ends lost 10 bases and 8 bases, in that order; junction bases with no gene match: 12. The CDR3 DNA reads as TGTGCCACGCGGACCGGGACAGGTGGCGAAAAACTGTTTTTT. It specifies CATRTGTGGEKLFF.

V is TRBV19 and J is TRBJ2-1; 12 bases are shared with TRBD2. Germline V CDR1 and CDR2: LNHDA, SQIVND (reference sequence). This CDR3 contains 15 residues. Trimming at V came to 2 bases and at J to 8 bases, leaving 4 bases not matched to a gene. The CDR3 reads CASSITSGGWDEQFF. CDR3 bases: TGTGCCAGTAGTATAACTAGCGGGGGGTGGGATGAGCAGTTCTTC.

The chain couples TRBV5-4 to TRBJ2-5; D gene ambiguous. The CDR3 is 13 amino acids. V lost 3 bases, J lost 3 bases, and 9 bases lay in between. Germline V gene data show CDR1 as SGHNT and CDR2 as YYREEE (reference sequence). The CDR3 here is CASSSWAEETQYF. The DNA for the CDR3 is TGTGCCAGCAGCTCCTGGGCAGAAGAGACCCAGTACTTC.

The chain links TRBV6-5 to TRBJ1-3, with D possibly matching TRBD1 (5 bases). V lost 10 bases and J 2 bases, leaving 12 bases between the germline ends. Germline V gives CDR1 MNHEY, CDR2 SVGAGI. The CDR3 sequence is 13 residues long. Here the CDR3 DNA reads TGTGCCACGCGGGACGGCGCTGGAAACACCATATATTTT. Translated, it gives CATRDGAGNTIYF.

The CDR3 sequence is CASSSSQVYEQYF. CDR3 DNA: TGTGCCAGCAGCTCGTCTCAGGTCTACGAGCAGTACTTC. The gene calls are TRBV11-2 and TRBJ2-7; D not certain. The CDR3 is 13 amino acids. The germline gives CDR1 SGHAT, CDR2 FQNNGV. Trimming left V 4 bases short and J 3 bases short, with 10 bases between.

The chain couples TRBV5-1 to TRBJ2-5; D perhaps matches TRBD1 (6 bases). Germline loops: CDR1 SGHRS, CDR2 YFSETQ. The CDR3 covers 15 residues. Trimming pared 2 bases from V and 1 base from J, leaving 12 bases between. Here the CDR3 DNA reads TGCGCCAGCAGCTTACTAGGACAGCCCCAAGAGACCCAGTACTTC. It is translated as CASSLLGQPQETQYF.

The CDR3 DNA is TGTGCCAGCAGCCTAGATGATTATCAGCCCCAGCATTTT. Translated: CASSLDDYQPQHF. The chain couples TRBV9 to TRBJ1-5; D gene uncertain. CDR3 length equals 13 residues. Trimming pared 4 bases from V and 5 bases from J, leaving 10 bases between. Per the germline V gene, CDR1 is SGDLS and CDR2 is YYNGEE.

The chain links TRBV9 to TRBJ2-1; D is unresolved. The germline gives CDR1 SGDLS, CDR2 YYNGEE. Trimming took off 3 bases at V and 5 bases at J, with 9 bases between the two ends. This CDR3 has 13 residues. CDR3 bases: TGTGCCAGCAGCGGATCTATAAACAATGAGCAGTTCTTC. Translated, it gives CASSGSINNEQFF.